Described below is a single T cell receptor (beta chain) sequence and its context. Its target is unknown. The data stem from a study of T-cell memory formation after mild COVID-19. This CDR3 has 13 residues. V dropped 3 bases and J dropped 6 bases, with 8 bases sitting between them. Study results and caveats: Day 15 to 85 contractors were CD4/CD8 balanced; later expanders leaned CD4+.

Via MiXCR, TCRdb re-called the 5' RACE reads, giving one row per CDR3 protein. Of 250,000 or so distinct CDR3 sequences listed, 8% to 10% were seen once; the top ten hold more than 20%. The sequencing input was PBMCs or a T cell subset sorted from them (not recorded which). The rearrangement links TRBV12-3 or TRBV12-4 to TRBJ2-2; D is perhaps TRBD2 (6 bases). The source is a man younger than 35 who had mild COVID-19 (a few samples of this study predate the infection). Cell type and time point are not known. The CDR3 nucleotides read TGTGCCAGCAGTTTCACTAGCTCCGGGGAGCTGTTTTTT. Encoded protein: CASSFTSSGELFF.